Shown below are 10 T cell receptor beta chains from a single sample sequenced in a study of shared clonotypes between healthy human individuals. Sequencing was performed with immunoSEQ multiplex PCR; in TCRdb, only in-frame clones are kept and a portion is missing. Counted here are approximately 1.5 million clones, approximately 98.5% occurring once; the ten biggest clones make up under 0.45%. Sequenced input: naive CD4+ T cells sorted from blood. Subset meaning: CD45RA+ positively selected. Receptors were obtained from a man aged 25 to 40 in good health.

This chain uses TRBV5-1 with TRBJ2-7; a weak D match, TRBD1 (5 bases). The germline V gene encodes CDR1 SGHRS and CDR2 YFSETQ. V was trimmed by 0 bases and J by 5 bases, leaving 12 bases between them. The CDR3 covers 14 residues. The CDR3 DNA is TGCGCCAGCAGCTTGGAGGGGTTCGAGGACGAGCAGTACTTC. This sequence encodes CASSLEGFEDEQYF. Supplemented by reference TRBV5-1 and TRBJ2-7, the full variable domain reads KAGVTQTPRYLIKTRGQQVTLSCSPISGHRSVSWYQQTPGQGLQFLFEYFSETQRNKGNFPGRFSGRQFSNSRSEMNVSTLELGDSALYLCASSLEGFEDEQYFGPGTRLTVT.

The CDR3 DNA follows: TGTGCCAGCAGCCTCAAAGGGACTGTCTACGAGCAGTACTTC. It translates to CASSLKGTVYEQYF. V is TRBV11-3 and J is TRBJ2-7, with a weak D call TRBD2 (6 bases). The germline gives CDR1 SGHNT, CDR2 YENEEA. This CDR3 spans 14 amino acids. V was clipped by 5 bases and J by 3 bases, with 14 bases between them. Full variable domain (remainder filled in from reference TRBV11-3 and TRBJ2-7): EAGVVQSPRYKIIEKKQPVAFWCNPISGHNTLYWYLQNLGQGPELLIRYENEEAVDDSQLPKDRFSAERLKGVDSTLKIQPAELGDSAVYLCASSLKGTVYEQYFGPGTRLTVT.

Notes on this clone: Other DNA sequences in this sample translate to the same CDR3. V is TRBV28 and J is TRBJ1-5; no reliable D call. V shed 4 bases and J shed 6 bases, with 7 bases lying between them. CDR1 is MDHEN and CDR2 is SYDVKM in the germline V gene. The CDR3 runs to 12 residues. CDR3 region: CASSSGVQPQHF. As DNA, the CDR3 is TGTGCCAGCAGTTCCGGGGTTCAGCCCCAGCATTTT.

The CDR3 DNA sequence: TGTGCCAGCAGTTTCAACCGACAGGGGACTACCTTC. Translated: CASSFNRQGTTF. This chain uses TRBV28 with TRBJ1-2; 8 bases are shared with TRBD1. Trimming cost V 3 bases and J 14 bases; bases outside gene matches: 8. The CDR3 covers 12 residues. Germline CDR1 reads MDHEN; CDR2 reads SYDVKM.

The chain joins TRBV7-9 to TRBJ2-7; 8 bases line up with TRBD1. Germline V gene lookup returns CDR1 SEHNR and CDR2 FQNEAQ (reference sequence). This CDR3 is built from 13 residues. V shed 4 bases, J shed 9 bases, and the junction held 8 bases outside the gene matches. The CDR3 DNA is TGTGCCAGCAGCTCCGGGACAGGTTTGTTGCAGTACTTC. The encoded protein is CASSSGTGLLQYF.

The J gene is TRBJ2-6, the V gene TRBV5-1; TRBD1 matches 7 bases. Germline V gene sequence: CDR1 SGHRS, CDR2 YFSETQ. Trimming cost V 1 base and J 0 bases; bases outside gene matches: 4. The CDR3 loop spans 17 amino acids. The CDR3 nucleotides are TGCGCCAGCAGCTTGATGGCAGGGGGCTCTGGGGCCAACGTCCTGACTTTC. This encodes CASSLMAGGSGANVLTF.

Of note for this clone: The DNA is left out, because the CDR3 cannot be placed on it with certainty; the CDR3 is given as TCRdb lists it. This chain connects TRBV25-1 to TRBJ2-1; TRBD2 is the table's D call, not checked against the DNA. Germline V gene data show CDR1 as MGHDK and CDR2 as SYGVNS. A total of 18 residues make up the CDR3, ends included. The CDR3 region is CASSTSVGGRSSYNEQFF.

The V call is TRBV18, the J call TRBJ2-7; 8 positions match TRBD2. In germline, CDR1 is KGHSH, CDR2 LQKENI. V was pared by 2 bases and J by 6 bases, with 12 bases of the junction left unmatched. The CDR3 is 16 amino acids. The CDR3 bases are TGTGCCAGCTCACCAGTTGGGGGACTAGGGGCGGGCGAGCAGTACTTC. Protein product: CASSPVGGLGAGEQYF.

The genes are TRBV28 and TRBJ2-3; 7 bases map to TRBD1. In germline, CDR1 is MDHEN, CDR2 SYDVKM. J lost 6 bases, V lost 7 bases, and 4 bases had no gene match. The CDR3 consists of 12 residues. The CDR3 nucleotides are TGTGCCAGCAAAACAGGGGTCGATACGCAGTATTTT. Its translation: CASKTGVDTQYF.

J is TRBJ2-1 and V is TRBV11-3; 7 positions agree with TRBD1. V trimming: 1 base; J trimming: 7 bases; junction bases outside the gene matches: 7. CDR1 and CDR2 (germline): SGHNT, YENEEA. The CDR3 is made up of 15 amino acids. Here the CDR3 reads CASSLGPGGQNEQFF. The CDR3 DNA reads as TGTGCCAGCAGCTTAGGCCCAGGGGGTCAGAATGAGCAGTTCTTC.